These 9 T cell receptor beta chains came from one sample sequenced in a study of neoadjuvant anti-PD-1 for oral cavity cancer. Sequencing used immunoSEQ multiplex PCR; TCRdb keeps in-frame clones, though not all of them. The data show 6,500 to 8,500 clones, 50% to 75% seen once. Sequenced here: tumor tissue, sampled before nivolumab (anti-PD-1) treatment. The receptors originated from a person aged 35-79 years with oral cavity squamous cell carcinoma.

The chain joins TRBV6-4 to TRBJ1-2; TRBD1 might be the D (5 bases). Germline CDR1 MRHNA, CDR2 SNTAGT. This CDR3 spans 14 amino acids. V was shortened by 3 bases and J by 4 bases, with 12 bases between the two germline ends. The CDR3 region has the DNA TGTGCCAGCAGTGAGCAATCAGGGCTCTATGGCTACACCTTC. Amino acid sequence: CASSEQSGLYGYTF.

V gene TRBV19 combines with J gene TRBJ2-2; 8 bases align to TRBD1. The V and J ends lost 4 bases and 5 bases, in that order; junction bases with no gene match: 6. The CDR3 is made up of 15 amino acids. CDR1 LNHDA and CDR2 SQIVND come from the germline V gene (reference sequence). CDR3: CASSKGTGKTGELFF. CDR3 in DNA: TGTGCCAGTAGTAAGGGGACAGGTAAAACCGGGGAGCTGTTTTTT. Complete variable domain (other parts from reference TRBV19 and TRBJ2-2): DGGITQSPKYLFRKEGQNVTLSCEQNLNHDAMYWYRQDPGQGLRLIYYSQIVNDFQKGDIAEGYSVSREKKESFPLTVTSAQKNPTAFYLCASSKGTGKTGELFFGEGSRLTVL.

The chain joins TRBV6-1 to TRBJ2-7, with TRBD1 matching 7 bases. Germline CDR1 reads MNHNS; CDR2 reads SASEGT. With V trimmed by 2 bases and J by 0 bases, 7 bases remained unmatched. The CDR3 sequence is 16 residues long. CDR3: CASSEPFGTASYEQYF. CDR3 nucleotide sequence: TGTGCCAGCAGTGAACCTTTCGGGACAGCCTCCTACGAGCAGTACTTC.

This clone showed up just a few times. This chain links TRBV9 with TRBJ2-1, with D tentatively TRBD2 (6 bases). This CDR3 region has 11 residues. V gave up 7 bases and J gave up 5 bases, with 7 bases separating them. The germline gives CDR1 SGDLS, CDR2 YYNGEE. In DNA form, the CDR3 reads TGTGCCAGCGCTAGCGACAATGAGCAGTTCTTC. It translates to CASASDNEQFF.

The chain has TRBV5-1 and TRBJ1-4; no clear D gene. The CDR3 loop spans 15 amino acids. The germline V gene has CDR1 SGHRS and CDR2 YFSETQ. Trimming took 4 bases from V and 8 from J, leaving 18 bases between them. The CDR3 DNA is TGCGCCAGCAGCCAGCACGCTCGACTGGGAGAAAAACTGTTTTTT. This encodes CASSQHARLGEKLFF.

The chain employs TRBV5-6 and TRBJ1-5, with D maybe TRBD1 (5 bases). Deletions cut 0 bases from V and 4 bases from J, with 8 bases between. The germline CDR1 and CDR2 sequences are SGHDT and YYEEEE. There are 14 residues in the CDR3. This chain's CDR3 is CASSLGQPNQPQHF. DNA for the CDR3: TGTGCCAGCAGCTTGGGACAGCCTAATCAGCCCCAGCATTTT.

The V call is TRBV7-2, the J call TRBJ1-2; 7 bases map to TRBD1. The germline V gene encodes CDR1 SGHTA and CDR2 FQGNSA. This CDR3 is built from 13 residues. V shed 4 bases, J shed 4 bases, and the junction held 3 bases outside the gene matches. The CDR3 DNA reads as TGTGCCAGCAGCTCGCAGGGGGTCTATGGCTACACCTTC. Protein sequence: CASSSQGVYGYTF.

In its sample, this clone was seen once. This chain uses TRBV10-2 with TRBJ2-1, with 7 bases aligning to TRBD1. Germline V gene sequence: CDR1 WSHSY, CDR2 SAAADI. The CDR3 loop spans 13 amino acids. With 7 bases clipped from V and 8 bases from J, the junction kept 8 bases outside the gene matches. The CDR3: CASMPGQWDEQFF. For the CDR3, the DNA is TGCGCCAGCATGCCGGGACAGTGGGATGAGCAGTTCTTC.

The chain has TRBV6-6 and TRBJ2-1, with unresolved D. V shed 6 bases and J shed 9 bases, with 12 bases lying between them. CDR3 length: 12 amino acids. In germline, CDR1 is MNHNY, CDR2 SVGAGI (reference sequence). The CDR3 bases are TGTGCCAGCAGCCCCCCATTCGGTGAGCAGTTCTTC. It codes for CASSPPFGEQFF.